Reported below is one TCR beta chain. The sample originates from a study of cytomegalovirus exposure and HLA in healthy donors. PCR was performed using 60 Vbeta and 13 Jbeta primers. Sequencing was performed with immunoSEQ multiplex PCR; in TCRdb, only in-frame clones are kept and a portion is missing. This table holds some 90,000 clones, roughly 81% found once. The ends were cut back, 5 bases at V and 2 bases at J, with 7 bases in the middle. Germline V gene data show CDR1 as MNHEY and CDR2 as SVGAGI. This CDR3 has 13 residues. This TCR came from a middle-aged man in good health and CMV-seronegative. This chain connects TRBV6-5 to TRBJ1-5, with a tentative D call TRBD1 (5 bases). The sequenced material came from PBMCs. The CDR3 DNA sequence: TGTGCCAGCAGTGACAGCCGCAATCAGCCCCAGCATTTT. Amino acid sequence: CASSDSRNQPQHF.